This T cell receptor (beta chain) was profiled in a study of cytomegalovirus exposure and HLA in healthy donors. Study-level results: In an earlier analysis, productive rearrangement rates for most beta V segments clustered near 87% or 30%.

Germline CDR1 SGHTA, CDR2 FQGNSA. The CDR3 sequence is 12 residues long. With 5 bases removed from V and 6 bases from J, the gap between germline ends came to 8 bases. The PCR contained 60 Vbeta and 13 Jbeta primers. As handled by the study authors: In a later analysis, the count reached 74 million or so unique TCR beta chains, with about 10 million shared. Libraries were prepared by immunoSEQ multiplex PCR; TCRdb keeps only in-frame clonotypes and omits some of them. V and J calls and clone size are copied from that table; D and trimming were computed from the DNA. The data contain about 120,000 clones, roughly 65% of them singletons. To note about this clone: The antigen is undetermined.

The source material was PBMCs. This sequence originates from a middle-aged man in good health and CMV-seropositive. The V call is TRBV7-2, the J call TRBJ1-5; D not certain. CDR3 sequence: CASSPLSQPQHF. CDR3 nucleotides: TGTGCCAGCAGCCCTCTTTCTCAGCCCCAGCATTTT.